This T cell receptor delta chain was captured in a study of gamma-delta chains in newborns, infants, children. Background on the study: Microbial exposure reportedly drives polyclonal innate γδ T cell expansion after birth.

TCRdb ran CATT on the reads. The sample includes over 2,500 delta-chain clones, roughly 52% of them seen just once. The CDR3 extends over 20 amino acids. Germline CDR1 is GEAIGNYY and CDR2 is EKD. Losses at the gene ends were 3 bases for V and 0 bases for J; bases not matched to a gene: 7. Source material: blood. The rearrangement links TRDV2 to TRDJ3; 13 nucleotides align to TRDD3. The TCR was taken from a child who received the measles vaccine. CDR3 amino acids: CACDVLGDTWSSWDTRQMFF. CDR3 bases: TGTGCCTGTGACGTACTGGGGGATACGTGGAGCTCCTGGGACACCCGACAGATGTTTTTC.